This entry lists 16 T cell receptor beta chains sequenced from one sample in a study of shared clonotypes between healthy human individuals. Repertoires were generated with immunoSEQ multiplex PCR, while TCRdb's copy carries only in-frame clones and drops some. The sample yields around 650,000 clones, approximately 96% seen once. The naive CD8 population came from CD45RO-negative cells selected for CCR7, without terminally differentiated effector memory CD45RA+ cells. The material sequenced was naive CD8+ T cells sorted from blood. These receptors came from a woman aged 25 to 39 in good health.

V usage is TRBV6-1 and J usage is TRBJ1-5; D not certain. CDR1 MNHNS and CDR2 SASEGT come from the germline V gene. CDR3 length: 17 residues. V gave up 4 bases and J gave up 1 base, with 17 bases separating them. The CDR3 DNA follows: TGTGCCAGCAGTGGAAGTTACCAGATAAAAAGCAATCAGCCCCAGCATTTT. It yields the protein CASSGSYQIKSNQPQHF.

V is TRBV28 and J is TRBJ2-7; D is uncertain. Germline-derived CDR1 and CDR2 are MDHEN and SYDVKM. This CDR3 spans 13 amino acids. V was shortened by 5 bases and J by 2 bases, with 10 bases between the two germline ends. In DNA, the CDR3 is TGTGCCAGCAGTCCCGGGCCCACCTACGAGCAGTACTTC. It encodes CASSPGPTYEQYF.

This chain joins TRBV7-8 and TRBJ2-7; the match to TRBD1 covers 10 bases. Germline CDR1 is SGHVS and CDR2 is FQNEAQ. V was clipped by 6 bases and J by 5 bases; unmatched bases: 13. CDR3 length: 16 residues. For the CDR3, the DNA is TGTGCCAGCAGACTAGAGGCAGGGACAGGGGTACACGAGCAGTACTTC. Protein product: CASRLEAGTGVHEQYF.

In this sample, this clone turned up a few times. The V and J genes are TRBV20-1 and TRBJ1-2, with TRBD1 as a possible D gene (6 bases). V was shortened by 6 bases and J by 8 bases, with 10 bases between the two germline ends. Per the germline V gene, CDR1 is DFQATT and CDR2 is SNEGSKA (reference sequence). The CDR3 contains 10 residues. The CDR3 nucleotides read TGCAGTGCCACAGGGAGAGGCTACACCTTC. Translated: CSATGRGYTF.

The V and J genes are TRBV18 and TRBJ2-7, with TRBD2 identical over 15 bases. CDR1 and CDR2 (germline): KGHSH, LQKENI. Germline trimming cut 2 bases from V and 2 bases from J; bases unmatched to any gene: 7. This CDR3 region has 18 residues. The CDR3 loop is CASSPSSRTSGRAYEQYF. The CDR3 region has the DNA TGTGCCAGCTCACCATCCTCGAGGACTAGCGGGAGGGCCTACGAGCAGTACTTC. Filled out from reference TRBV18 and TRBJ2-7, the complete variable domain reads NAGVMQNPRHLVRRRGQEARLRCSPMKGHSHVYWYRQLPEEGLKFMVYLQKENIIDESGMPKERFSAEFPKEGPSILRIQQVVRGDSAAYFCASSPSSRTSGRAYEQYFGPGTRLTVT.

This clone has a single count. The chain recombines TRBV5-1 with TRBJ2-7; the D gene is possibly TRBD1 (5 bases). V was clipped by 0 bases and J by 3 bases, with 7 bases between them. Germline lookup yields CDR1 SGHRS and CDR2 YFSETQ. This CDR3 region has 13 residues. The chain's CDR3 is CASSLGGFYEQYF. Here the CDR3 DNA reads TGCGCCAGCAGCTTGGGGGGCTTCTACGAGCAGTACTTC.

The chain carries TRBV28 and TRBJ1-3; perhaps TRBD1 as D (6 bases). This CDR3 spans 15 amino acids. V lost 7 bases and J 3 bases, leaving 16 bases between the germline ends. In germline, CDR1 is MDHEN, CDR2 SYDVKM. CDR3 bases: TGTGCCAGCACTCTGAGGGGGAAAGGTGGAAACACCATATATTTT. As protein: CASTLRGKGGNTIYF.

DNA for the CDR3: TGTGCCAGCTCAAGGGTCCCGCAGGGGGATTTTGCCTACAATGAGCAGTTCTTC. It translates to CASSRVPQGDFAYNEQFF. This sequence joins TRBV18 and TRBJ2-1, with 7 bases matching TRBD1. The germline gives CDR1 KGHSH, CDR2 LQKENI. The CDR3 totals 18 residues. Trimming at V came to 5 bases and at J to 2 bases, leaving 15 bases not matched to a gene.

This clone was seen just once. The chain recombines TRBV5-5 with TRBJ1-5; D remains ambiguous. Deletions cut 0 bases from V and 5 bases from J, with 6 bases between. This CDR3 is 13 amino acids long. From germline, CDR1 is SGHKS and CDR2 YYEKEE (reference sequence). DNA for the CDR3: TGTGCCAGCAGCTTGGGGGATCATCAGCCCCAGCATTTT. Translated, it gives CASSLGDHQPQHF.

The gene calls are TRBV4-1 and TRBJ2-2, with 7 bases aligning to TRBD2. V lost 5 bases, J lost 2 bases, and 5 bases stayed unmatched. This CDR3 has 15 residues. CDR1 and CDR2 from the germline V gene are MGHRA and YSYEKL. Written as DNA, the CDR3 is TGCGCCAGCAGCGCGACTAGCTTTAACACCGGGGAGCTGTTTTTT. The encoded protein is CASSATSFNTGELFF.

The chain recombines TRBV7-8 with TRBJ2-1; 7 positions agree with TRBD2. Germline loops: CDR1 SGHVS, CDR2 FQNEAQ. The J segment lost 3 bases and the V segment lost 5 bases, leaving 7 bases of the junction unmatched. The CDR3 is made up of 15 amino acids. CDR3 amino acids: CASSNLAARYNEQFF. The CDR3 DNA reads TGTGCCAGCAGCAATCTAGCGGCTCGCTACAATGAGCAGTTCTTC.

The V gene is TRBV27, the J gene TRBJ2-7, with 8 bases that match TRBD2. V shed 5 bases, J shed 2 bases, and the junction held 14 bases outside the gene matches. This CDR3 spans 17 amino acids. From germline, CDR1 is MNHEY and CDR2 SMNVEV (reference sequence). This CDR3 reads CASSPQHSGIGTYEQYF. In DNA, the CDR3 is TGTGCCAGCAGTCCCCAACATAGCGGGATAGGCACCTACGAGCAGTACTTC.

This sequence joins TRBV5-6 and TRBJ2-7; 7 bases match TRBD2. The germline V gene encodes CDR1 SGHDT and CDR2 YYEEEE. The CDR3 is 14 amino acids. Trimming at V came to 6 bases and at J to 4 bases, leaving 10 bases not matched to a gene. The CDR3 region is CASTVGGGSYEQYF. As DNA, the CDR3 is TGTGCCAGCACCGTTGGGGGAGGGTCGTACGAGCAGTACTTC.

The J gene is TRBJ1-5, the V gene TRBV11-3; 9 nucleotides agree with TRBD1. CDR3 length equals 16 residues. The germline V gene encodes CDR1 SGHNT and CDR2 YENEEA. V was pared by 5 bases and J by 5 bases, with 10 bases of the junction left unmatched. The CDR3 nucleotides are TGTGCCAGCAGCCCCGGTGGCAGGACAGGGGATCAGCCCCAGCATTTT. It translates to CASSPGGRTGDQPQHF.

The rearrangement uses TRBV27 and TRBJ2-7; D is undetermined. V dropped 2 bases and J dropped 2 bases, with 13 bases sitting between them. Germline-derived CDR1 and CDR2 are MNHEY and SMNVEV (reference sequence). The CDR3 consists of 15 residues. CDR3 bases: TGTGCCAGCAGTTTAGCCGGCGGATTACCCTACGAGCAGTACTTC. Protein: CASSLAGGLPYEQYF.

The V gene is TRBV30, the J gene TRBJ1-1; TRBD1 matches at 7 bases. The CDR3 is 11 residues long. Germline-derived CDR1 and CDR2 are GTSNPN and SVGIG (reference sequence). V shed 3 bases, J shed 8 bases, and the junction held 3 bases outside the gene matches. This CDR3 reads CAWSPGGEAFF. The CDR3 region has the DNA TGTGCCTGGAGCCCAGGGGGAGAAGCTTTCTTT.